The clone carrying this TCR beta chain was seen a few times. The antigen is undetermined. The junction departs from the called germline gene at one end, perhaps through a read error. MiXCR was run by TCRdb on the 5' RACE reads, yielding one entry per CDR3 protein. This repertoire shows just over 400,000 distinct CDR3 sequences, about 25% found once; its top ten account for over 10%. From germline, CDR1 is SEHNR and CDR2 FQNEAQ (reference sequence). The CDR3 length is 14 residues. This sample stems from a study of T-cell memory formation after mild COVID-19. Findings of the study overall: Cross-reactive memory appears to have joined, as suggested by some responding clones showing up in pre-infection memory. Contracting clones from day 15 to 85 showed balanced CD4/CD8; later expanders favored CD4+.

V and J are TRBV7-9 and TRBJ2-3; tentative D call: TRBD2 (6 bases). This sequence was found in an adult woman who had mild COVID-19 (a few samples of this study predate the infection). Cell type and time point are not known. The sequenced material came from PBMCs or a T cell subset sorted from them (not recorded which). This CDR3 reads CASSHGRSRDTQYF. The CDR3 nucleotides read TGTGCCAGCAGCCATGGGAGGAGCAGAGATACGCAGTATTTT.